This TCR beta chain was identified in a study of T cell responses to AZD1222 COVID-19 vaccine. Study findings and constraints: Seropositive at baseline were only a handful of AZD1222 recipients. Spike-spanning, vaccine-associated CD4 TCRs were dominant at 160-218 and 743-854. A reported finding is that nearly half of spike-specific TCRs target unmutated variant regions.

Sequencing used immunoSEQ multiplex PCR; TCRdb keeps in-frame clones, though not all of them. Counted here are approximately 90,000 clones, approximately 90% occurring once; the ten biggest clones make up approximately 11%. On this clone: Its specificity is unknown.

This CDR3 region has 11 residues. The V end was cut by 3 bases, the J end by 2 bases, with 1 base between. The germline V gene has CDR1 KGHDR and CDR2 SFDVKD. The origin of this receptor is an adult in good health. The input for sequencing was peripheral blood, taken on day 0 of AZD1222 vaccination. V and J are TRBV24-1 and TRBJ2-7; D ambiguous. The CDR3 region has the DNA TGTGCCACCAGTGATACCTACGAGCAGTACTTC. It codes for CATSDTYEQYF.